These T cell receptor beta chains were read from a single sample in a study of T cells in Graves' hyperthyroidism and ophthalmopathy. Using its own MiXCR run on the multiplex PCR reads, TCRdb lists one record per CDR3 protein. The repertoire holds hundreds of thousands of distinct CDR3 sequences, with roughly 20% as singletons. Sequenced input: blood. These TCRs come from a man aged 25 to 40 with Graves' ophthalmopathy. The CDR3 runs from the conserved cysteine through the conserved F or W. Fields, in order: CDR3 DNA, CDR3 protein, clone size, D gene, J gene, V gene. D genes are given only for firm matches. Clone size appears in some rows only: once, few, many, or a class for an expanded clone.

CDR3 DNA: TGTGCCAGCCGTCTTGGGGGTAATGAAAAACTGTTTTTT
CDR3 protein: CASRLGGNEKLFF
clone size: few
D gene: NA
J gene: TRBJ1-4
V gene: TRBV12-3/TRBV12-4

CDR3 DNA: TGTGCCAGCAGATGGGGCCCTTGGAATTCACCCCTCCACTTT
CDR3 protein: CASRWGPWNSPLHF
clone size: few
D gene: NA
J gene: TRBJ1-6
V gene: TRBV28

CDR3 DNA: TGTGCCACCCTGGACAGGGTAGATGGCTACACCTTC
CDR3 protein: CATLDRVDGYTF
clone size: NA
D gene: TRBD1
J gene: TRBJ1-2
V gene: TRBV6-1

CDR3 DNA: TGTGCCAGCAGCATTCATGGACTAGCGGACACAGATACGCAGTATTTT
CDR3 protein: CASSIHGLADTDTQYF
clone size: NA
D gene: TRBD2
J gene: TRBJ2-3
V gene: TRBV6-2/TRBV6-3

CDR3 DNA: TGTGCCAGCAGCTTAGCGACTAGCGGGAGAAATGAGCAGTTCTTC
CDR3 protein: CASSLATSGRNEQFF
clone size: many
D gene: TRBD2
J gene: TRBJ2-1
V gene: TRBV7-2

CDR3 DNA: TGTGCCAGCAGTCCTCCCGGCCAGCGGGAATTGGACGAGCAGTACTTC
CDR3 protein: CASSPPGQRELDEQYF
clone size: few
D gene: TRBD2
J gene: TRBJ2-7
V gene: TRBV27

CDR3 DNA: TGCGCCAGCAGCTTGGACGGGGGCTCCTACAATGAGCAGTCCTTC
CDR3 protein: CASSLDGGSYNEQSF
clone size: few
D gene: NA
J gene: TRBJ2-1
V gene: TRBV5-1

CDR3 DNA: TGCAGCGCCACGGAACGTAGCGGGAGAAACAATGAGCAGTTCTTC
CDR3 protein: CSATERSGRNNEQFF
clone size: few
D gene: TRBD2
J gene: TRBJ2-1
V gene: TRBV29-1

CDR3 DNA: TGTGCCAGCAGTGACAAGACAGGGGGCCACACTGAAGCTTTCTTT
CDR3 protein: CASSDKTGGHTEAFF
clone size: many
D gene: TRBD1
J gene: TRBJ1-1
V gene: TRBV6-1

CDR3 DNA: TGCAGTGCTAGTGGATACCAAGGCACTGAAGCTTTCTTT
CDR3 protein: CSASGYQGTEAFF
clone size: NA
D gene: NA
J gene: TRBJ1-1
V gene: TRBV20-1

CDR3 DNA: TGTGCCAGCAGTGAAGAGGGAGGGGCGAACACCATATATTTT
CDR3 protein: CASSEEGGANTIYF
clone size: many
D gene: NA
J gene: TRBJ1-3
V gene: TRBV2

CDR3 DNA: TGTGCCAGCAGTTTCGGGTCGGGGGAGCAGTACTTC
CDR3 protein: CASSFGSGEQYF
clone size: few
D gene: NA
J gene: TRBJ2-7
V gene: TRBV27

CDR3 DNA: TGTGCCAGCAGCACCCGACAGGGATCGAGTGGCTACACCTTC
CDR3 protein: CASSTRQGSSGYTF
clone size: many
D gene: TRBD1
J gene: TRBJ1-2
V gene: TRBV3-1

CDR3 DNA: TGTGCCAGCAGTTACCCGGGCGGAGGCACAGATACGCAGTATTTT
CDR3 protein: CASSYPGGGTDTQYF
clone size: many
D gene: NA
J gene: TRBJ2-3
V gene: TRBV6-1

CDR3 DNA: TGTGCCAGCAGCTTATCCAGGGCCTCAGATACGCAGTATTTT
CDR3 protein: CASSLSRASDTQYF
clone size: NA
D gene: NA
J gene: TRBJ2-3
V gene: TRBV7-2

CDR3 DNA: TGTAGTGCTAGGGGAGCAATCGAAGGTTACGAGCAGTACTTC
CDR3 protein: CSARGAIEGYEQYF
clone size: NA
D gene: NA
J gene: TRBJ2-7
V gene: TRBV20-1

CDR3 DNA: TGCGCCAGCAGAGGGGCAGCACAAGAGACCCAGTACTTC
CDR3 protein: CASRGAAQETQYF
clone size: many
D gene: NA
J gene: TRBJ2-5
V gene: TRBV10-2

CDR3 DNA: TGTGCCAGCAGTTTCGTCGCGGCGGGAGGCGGCGAGCAGTACTTC
CDR3 protein: CASSFVAAGGGEQYF
clone size: many
D gene: TRBD2
J gene: TRBJ2-7
V gene: TRBV28

CDR3 DNA: TGTGCCAGCAGTGTGGGCTCCACTAACTATGGCTACACCTTC
CDR3 protein: CASSVGSTNYGYTF
clone size: NA
D gene: NA
J gene: TRBJ1-2
V gene: TRBV28

CDR3 DNA: TGTGCCAGCAGCCAGGGAAGCCACGAGCAGTACTTC
CDR3 protein: CASSQGSHEQYF
clone size: many
D gene: NA
J gene: TRBJ2-7
V gene: TRBV3-1

CDR3 DNA: TGCAGTGCTAGACCTAGGGGGCGCGGCACTGAAGCTTTCTTT
CDR3 protein: CSARPRGRGTEAFF
clone size: few
D gene: TRBD1
J gene: TRBJ1-1
V gene: TRBV20-1

CDR3 DNA: TGTGCCAGCTCACCCGACGGTCCATATGGCTACACCTTC
CDR3 protein: CASSPDGPYGYTF
clone size: NA
D gene: NA
J gene: TRBJ1-2
V gene: TRBV18

CDR3 DNA: TGTGCCAGCAGCCGCGGTCAGGAGCACGAGCAGTACTTC
CDR3 protein: CASSRGQEHEQYF
clone size: NA
D gene: NA
J gene: TRBJ2-7
V gene: TRBV11-2

CDR3 DNA: TGTGCCAGTAGTATAGAGTTAGGGGTCCAACGAGGCGTGGATACGCAGTATTTT
CDR3 protein: CASSIELGVQRGVDTQYF
clone size: NA
D gene: NA
J gene: TRBJ2-3
V gene: TRBV19

CDR3 DNA: TGCGCCAGCAGCTTTACGGGACAGGGGGCGCTTGGCTATGGCTACACCTTC
CDR3 protein: CASSFTGQGALGYGYTF
clone size: NA
D gene: TRBD1
J gene: TRBJ1-2
V gene: TRBV5-1

CDR3 DNA: TGTGCCAGCAGTTTTTCGCTAGCGGGTACAGATACGCAGTATTTT
CDR3 protein: CASSFSLAGTDTQYF
clone size: NA
D gene: TRBD2
J gene: TRBJ2-3
V gene: TRBV12-3/TRBV12-4

CDR3 DNA: TGTGCCAGCAGCCGAGACATAGCGGCGATAACAGATACGCAGTATTTT
CDR3 protein: CASSRDIAAITDTQYF
clone size: few
D gene: NA
J gene: TRBJ2-3
V gene: TRBV3-1

CDR3 DNA: TGTGCCAGCACCGGTAGTTACTATGGCTACACCTTC
CDR3 protein: CASTGSYYGYTF
clone size: NA
D gene: NA
J gene: TRBJ1-2
V gene: TRBV25-1

CDR3 DNA: TGTGCCAGCAGCTCCCGGGACAAAGCCTACGAGCAGTACTTC
CDR3 protein: CASSSRDKAYEQYF
clone size: many
D gene: NA
J gene: TRBJ2-7
V gene: TRBV11-1

CDR3 DNA: TGTGCTAGTGGTAGCGACTCCTATTCATACAATGAGCAGTTCTTC
CDR3 protein: CASGSDSYSYNEQFF
clone size: many
D gene: NA
J gene: TRBJ2-1
V gene: TRBV12-5

CDR3 DNA: TGTGCCAGCAGCTTAGGGCTAGGTAGCGGGGAGCTGTTTTTT
CDR3 protein: CASSLGLGSGELFF
clone size: few
D gene: NA
J gene: TRBJ2-2
V gene: TRBV7-3

CDR3 DNA: TGCAGCGTTGGGGGTCCGGGACGGCGGACTAGCGGGTCCTACGAGCAGTACTTC
CDR3 protein: CSVGGPGRRTSGSYEQYF
clone size: few
D gene: TRBD2
J gene: TRBJ2-7
V gene: TRBV29-1

CDR3 DNA: TGTGCCAGCAGTTCATCTTTAATCTACGAGCAGTACTTC
CDR3 protein: CASSSSLIYEQYF
clone size: many
D gene: NA
J gene: TRBJ2-7
V gene: TRBV12-3/TRBV12-4

CDR3 DNA: TGCAGCTTCTCGGACAGCCTAGGAGACTATGGCTACACCTTC
CDR3 protein: CSFSDSLGDYGYTF
clone size: NA
D gene: NA
J gene: TRBJ1-2
V gene: TRBV29-1

CDR3 DNA: TGCGCCAGCAGCCAAGTCGGAAACTACGAGCAGTACTTC
CDR3 protein: CASSQVGNYEQYF
clone size: few
D gene: NA
J gene: TRBJ2-7
V gene: TRBV4-1

CDR3 DNA: TGTGCCAGCAGCGCCCTCGGCGCAGATACGCAGTATTTT
CDR3 protein: CASSALGADTQYF
clone size: few
D gene: NA
J gene: TRBJ2-3
V gene: TRBV6-1

CDR3 DNA: TGTGCCAGCAGTGACGGGACTAGCGGGAGTGAGCAGTTCTTC
CDR3 protein: CASSDGTSGSEQFF
clone size: few
D gene: TRBD2
J gene: TRBJ2-1
V gene: TRBV27

CDR3 DNA: TGTGCCAGCAGCTATTCCCAGTTCACAGGGCTTGCTAGCACAGATACGCAGTATTTT
CDR3 protein: CASSYSQFTGLASTDTQYF
clone size: few
D gene: NA
J gene: TRBJ2-3
V gene: TRBV5-5

CDR3 DNA: TGCAGCGTTGAACAGGGCGGACATGGCTACACCTTC
CDR3 protein: CSVEQGGHGYTF
clone size: NA
D gene: NA
J gene: TRBJ1-2
V gene: TRBV29-1

CDR3 DNA: TGTGCCAGCAGCCTAATCCAGGGGAACGGCTACACCTTC
CDR3 protein: CASSLIQGNGYTF
clone size: many
D gene: NA
J gene: TRBJ1-2
V gene: TRBV11-1

CDR3 DNA: TGTGCCAGCAGTCTAGCGGGATATACGGGCAATGAGCAGTTCTTC
CDR3 protein: CASSLAGYTGNEQFF
clone size: NA
D gene: TRBD2
J gene: TRBJ2-1
V gene: TRBV27

CDR3 DNA: TGCAGTGCTATGGAGCGGGACTTCTACAATGAGCAGTTCTTC
CDR3 protein: CSAMERDFYNEQFF
clone size: few
D gene: TRBD2
J gene: TRBJ2-1
V gene: TRBV20-1

CDR3 DNA: TGCAGTGCTACGGAAAAAACTCTCGGACACAGCCAAGAGACCCAGTACTTC
CDR3 protein: CSATEKTLGHSQETQYF
clone size: NA
D gene: NA
J gene: TRBJ2-5
V gene: TRBV20-1

CDR3 DNA: TGTGCCAGCAGGAGGGGAGGGGGCATGAACACCGGGGAGCTGTTTTTT
CDR3 protein: CASRRGGGMNTGELFF
clone size: few
D gene: NA
J gene: TRBJ2-2
V gene: TRBV6-1

CDR3 DNA: TGTGCCAGCAGCCAAGTCGTGACAGGGACCTACAATGAGCAGTTCTTC
CDR3 protein: CASSQVVTGTYNEQFF
clone size: NA
D gene: TRBD1
J gene: TRBJ2-1
V gene: TRBV3-1

CDR3 DNA: TGTGCCAGCAGCTTAGAGAGGCGGGAGGGCCCATTGAAGACCCAGTACTTC
CDR3 protein: CASSLERREGPLKTQYF
clone size: NA
D gene: TRBD2
J gene: TRBJ2-5
V gene: TRBV7-2

CDR3 DNA: TGTGCCAGCAGCCCGGGCGTGGCATCCTACGAGCAGTACTTC
CDR3 protein: CASSPGVASYEQYF
clone size: many
D gene: NA
J gene: TRBJ2-7
V gene: TRBV7-9